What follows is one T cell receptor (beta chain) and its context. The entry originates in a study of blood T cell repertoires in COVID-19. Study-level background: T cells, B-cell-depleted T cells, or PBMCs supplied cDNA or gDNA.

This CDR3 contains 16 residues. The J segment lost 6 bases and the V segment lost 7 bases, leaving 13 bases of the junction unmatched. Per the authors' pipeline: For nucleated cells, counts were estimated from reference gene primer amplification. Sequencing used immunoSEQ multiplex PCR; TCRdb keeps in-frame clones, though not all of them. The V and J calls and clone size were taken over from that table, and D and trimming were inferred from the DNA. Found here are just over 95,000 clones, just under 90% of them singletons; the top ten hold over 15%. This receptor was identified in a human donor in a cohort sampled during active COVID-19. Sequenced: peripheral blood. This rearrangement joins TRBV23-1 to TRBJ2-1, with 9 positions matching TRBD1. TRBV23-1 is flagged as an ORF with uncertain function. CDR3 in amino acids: CASIIPGQGSPNEQFF. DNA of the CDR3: TGCGCCAGCATAATACCGGGACAGGGCTCTCCCAATGAGCAGTTCTTC.